What follows are 4 T cell receptor beta chains derived from one specimen sequenced in a study of prognosis after radiotherapy for stage I lung cancer. Genomic DNA was subjected to two-round multiplex PCR for amplification of TCR beta CDR3. For every TRBV and TRBJ gene, a specific primer was used in first-round PCR. In TCRdb, the multiplex PCR reads were re-called with MiXCR into one record per CDR3 protein. Among over 14,000 distinct CDR3 sequences, 25% to 35% were seen once, and the ten largest hold 10% to 12%. Sequences were derived from PBMCs, sampled before or after stereotactic body radiation therapy (not recorded which). These receptor sequences come from a donor aged 50 or older with non-small cell lung cancer.

The chain recombines TRBV7-9 with TRBJ2-7; D is uncertain. The CDR3 has 14 residues. The V end lost 6 bases, the J end lost 6 bases, and 18 bases lay between the germline ends. CDR1 and CDR2 from the germline V gene are SEHNR and FQNEAQ (reference sequence). The CDR3 spells CASRYPLVGLEQYF. As DNA, the CDR3 is TGTGCCAGCAGATACCCTCTTGTCGGCCTCGAGCAGTACTTC. Variable domain in full (rest from reference TRBV7-9 and TRBJ2-7): DTGVSQNPRHKITKRGQNVTFRCDPISEHNRLYWYRQTLGQGPEFLTYFQNEAQLEKSRLLSDRFSAERPKGSFSTLEIQRTEQGDSAMYLCASRYPLVGLEQYFGPGTRLTVT.

This clonotype occurred many times. The chain couples TRBV2 to TRBJ1-2, with a tentative D call TRBD1 (5 bases). The CDR3 totals 14 residues. Germline V gives CDR1 SNHLY, CDR2 FYNNEI. V shed 7 bases and J shed 5 bases, with 17 bases lying between them. For the CDR3, the DNA is TGTGCCAGCACGGAGCAGGGTTCGAGGTATGGCTACACCTTC. This codes for CASTEQGSRYGYTF.

In its sample, this clonotype was seen many times. The chain joins TRBV20-1 to TRBJ2-2; weak D call: TRBD1 (6 bases). Per the germline V gene, CDR1 is DFQATT and CDR2 is SNEGSKA (reference sequence). This CDR3 spans 14 amino acids. V was shortened by 6 bases and J by 8 bases, with 19 bases between the two germline ends. The DNA for the CDR3 is TGCAGTGCCCATTCAGGGGATGGGAAGGGGGAGCTGTTTTTT. It yields the protein CSAHSGDGKGELFF.

This clonotype was counted ten times or more. The chain employs TRBV28 and TRBJ1-1; maybe TRBD1 (5 bases). The CDR3 sequence is 15 residues long. Germline CDR1 is MDHEN and CDR2 is SYDVKM. Trimming pared 6 bases from V and 5 bases from J, leaving 19 bases between. CDR3: CASREYHPRGTEAFF. CDR3 bases: TGTGCCAGCAGGGAGTATCACCCCCGGGGGACTGAAGCTTTCTTT. Together with reference TRBV28 and TRBJ1-1, the CDR3 gives the full variable domain: DVKVTQSSRYLVKRTGEKVFLECVQDMDHENMFWYRQDPGLGLRLIYFSYDVKMKEKGDIPEGYSVSREKKERFSLILESASTNQTSMYLCASREYHPRGTEAFFGQGTRLTVV.